This T cell receptor beta chain was observed in a study of blood T cell repertoires in COVID-19 (dated by TCRdb to 2018 to 2021). Study-level background: Samples covering the acute and convalescent phases of COVID-19 were provided by collaborators in the United States, Italy and Spain. Subjects who had been exposed to COVID-19, were actively infected with it, or had recovered from it provided the deeply sampled blood TCRbeta repertoires that made up the dataset. The repertoires were made available in a free public database intended to serve as a resource for research on the immune response to SARS-CoV-2. The samples were drawn from two sources: the first 160 participants of the ongoing ImmuneRACE study, and fewer than 1,500 subjects contributed by 6 global collaborators. Where available, HLA class I and class II types were obtained from metadata supplied by the sample provider rather than from assay-based typing. A de-identified subject ID, COVID-19 status, age in years and sex were almost always included in the sample metadata. The material from the prospective study consisted of cDNA or gDNA derived from T cells, B-cell-depleted T cells, or PBMCs. General study outcomes and caveats: The amount of clinical and demographic metadata varied by source and participant and was provided uncurated.

The collaborating institutions used their own protocols to collect whole blood in K2EDTA tubes. For TCRbeta analysis, collaborators shipped samples as frozen whole blood, isolated PBMCs, or DNA extracted from either of those sample types. The CDR3 has 14 amino acids, counting the end cysteine and phenylalanine. CDR3 DNA is the only sequence kept; it has 42 bases, read in frame from the first base. Per the germline V gene (reference sequence), LGHDT is the CDR1 and YNNKEL is the CDR2. V is reduced by 1 base and J by 0 bases, leaving a spacing of 7 bases between them. TCRbeta CDR3 regions were amplified from genomic DNA by means of the immunoSEQ Assay, a bias-controlled multiplex PCR. Per the original workflow: Within the assay, amplification of reference gene primers was used to estimate how many nucleated cells each sample contained. To quantify the absolute abundance of each unique TCRbeta CDR3 rearrangement, sequence reads were collapsed and filtered. Productive Simpson clonality was computed per sample as the square root of Simpson's diversity index over productive rearrangements. As stored in TCRdb, this immuneACCESS dataset retains in-frame rearrangements with V and J assigned. A fraction of the clones does not appear; measured against another copy, unresolved V genes explain less than half of the discrepancy, and the remainder lacks a known reason. The DNA gave D and trimming, while V, J and clone size come from that table. The sample table holds just under 150,000 clones, of which 75% to 90% were seen once. The leading ten clones occupy about 5.1% of the sample.

With respect to this clone: Its recognized antigen is unknown. Per-nucleotide qualities are absent, and no much larger clonotype sits a single base away.

The source of this sequence is a human donor in a cohort sampled during active COVID-19. The chain links TRBV3-1 (or the pseudogene TRBV3-2) with TRBJ2-7; 5 matching bases give a weak D call of TRBD2. Specimen: peripheral blood. The nucleotide sequence reads as follows: TGTGCCAGCAGCCAAGCTAGCCACTCCTACGAGCAGTACTTC. Its product reads: CASSQASHSYEQYF.